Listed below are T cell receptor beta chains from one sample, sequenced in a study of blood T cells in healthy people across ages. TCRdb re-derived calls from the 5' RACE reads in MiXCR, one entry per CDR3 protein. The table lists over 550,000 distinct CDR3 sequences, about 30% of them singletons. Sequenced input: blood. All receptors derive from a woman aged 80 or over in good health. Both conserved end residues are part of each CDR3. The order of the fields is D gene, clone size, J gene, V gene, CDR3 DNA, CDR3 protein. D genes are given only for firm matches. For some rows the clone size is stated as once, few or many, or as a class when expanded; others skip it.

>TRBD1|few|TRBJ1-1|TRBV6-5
TGTGCCAGCAGTTACCACCTGGGACAGGCCCAGAACACTGAAGCTTTCTTT
CASSYHLGQAQNTEAFF
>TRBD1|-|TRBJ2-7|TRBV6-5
TGTGCCAGCAGTTACGGGGACAGGCTTCACTCCTACGAGCAGTACTTC
CASSYGDRLHSYEQYF
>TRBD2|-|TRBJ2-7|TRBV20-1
TGCAGTGCCATTACTAGCGGGAGCAGGAATAGGATATACGAGCAGTACTTC
CSAITSGSRNRIYEQYF
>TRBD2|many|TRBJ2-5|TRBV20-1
TGCAGTGCTAGGGCTGGACTAGCTGGAGGGAACCAGTACTTC
CSARAGLAGGNQYF
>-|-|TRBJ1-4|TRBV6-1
TGTGCCAGCAGTGAAACGGGTACAACTAGTGAAAAACTGTTTTTT
CASSETGTTSEKLFF
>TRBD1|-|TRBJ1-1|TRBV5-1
TGCGCCAGCAGCGTTAGGTTGACAGGGATCAACACTGAAGCTTTCTTT
CASSVRLTGINTEAFF
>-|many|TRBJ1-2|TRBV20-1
TGCAGTGCTAGAGAACAGGACTATGGCTACACCTTC
CSAREQDYGYTF
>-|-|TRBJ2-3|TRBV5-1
TGCGCCAGCAGCGAGGGGAGCGACTGGCGGCGGGATACGCAGTATTTT
CASSEGSDWRRDTQYF
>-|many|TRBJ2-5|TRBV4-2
TGTGCCAGCAGCCGGGGAACAAGGGGAGAGACCCAGTACTTC
CASSRGTRGETQYF
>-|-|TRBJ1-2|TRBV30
TGTGCCTGGAGTGCCGGTCCCGCCTCGGGTGGCTACACCTTC
CAWSAGPASGGYTF
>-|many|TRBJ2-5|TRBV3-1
TGTGCCAGCAGCCAAGATGGGTCGGAAGGCCAGTACTTC
CASSQDGSEGQYF
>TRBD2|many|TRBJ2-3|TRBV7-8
TGTGCCAGCAGCTCCGGGGGGGTCGGGGATACGCAGTATTTT
CASSSGGVGDTQYF
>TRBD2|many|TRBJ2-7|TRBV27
TGTGCCAGCACCACCGGGAGGAACGAGCAGTACTTC
CASTTGRNEQYF
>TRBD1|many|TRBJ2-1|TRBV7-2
TGTGCCAGCAGCTTCGACAGGGGAATAAATGAGCAGTTCTTC
CASSFDRGINEQFF
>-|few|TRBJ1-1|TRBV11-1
TGTGCCAGCAGGCCTATAAACACTGAAGCTTTCTTT
CASRPINTEAFF
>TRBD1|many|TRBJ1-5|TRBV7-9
TGTGCCAGCAGCTTAGGGACAGGTAATCAGCCCCAGCATTTT
CASSLGTGNQPQHF
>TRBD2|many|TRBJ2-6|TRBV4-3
TGCGCCAGCAGCCAAGAGGGCCCCGGGAGGGCTGGGGCCAACGTCCTGACTTTC
CASSQEGPGRAGANVLTF